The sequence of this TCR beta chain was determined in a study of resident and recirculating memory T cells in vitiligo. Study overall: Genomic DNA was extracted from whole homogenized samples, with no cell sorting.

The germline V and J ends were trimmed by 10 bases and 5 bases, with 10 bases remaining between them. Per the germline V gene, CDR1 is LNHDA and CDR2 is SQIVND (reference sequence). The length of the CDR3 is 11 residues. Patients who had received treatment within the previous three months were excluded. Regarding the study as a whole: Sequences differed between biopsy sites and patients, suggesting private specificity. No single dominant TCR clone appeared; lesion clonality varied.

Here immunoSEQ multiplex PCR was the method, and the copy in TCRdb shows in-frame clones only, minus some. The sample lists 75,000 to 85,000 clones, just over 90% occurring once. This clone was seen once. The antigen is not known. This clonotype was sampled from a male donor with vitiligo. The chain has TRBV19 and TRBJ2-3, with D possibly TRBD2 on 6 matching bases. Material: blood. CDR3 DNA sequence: TGTGCCACCCGGGAGCAAGATACGCAGTATTTT. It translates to CATREQDTQYF.